Shown below are 15 T cell receptor beta chains from a single sample sequenced in a study of blood T cell repertoires in COVID-19. Using immunoSEQ multiplex PCR, the repertoire was profiled, and TCRdb retains in-frame clones only, with some absent. The table includes some 140,000 clones, over 60% detected once. Sequencing was carried out using peripheral blood. These receptors were obtained from an elderly man with acute or convalescent COVID-19.

The CDR3 DNA is TGTGCCAGCACCTCCGCGCAGGGTATCGAGACCCAGTACTTC. This translates into CASTSAQGIETQYF. The chain is built from TRBV6-5 and TRBJ2-5; tentatively, D is TRBD1 (5 bases). This CDR3 contains 14 residues. The germline gives CDR1 MNHEY, CDR2 SVGAGI. V gave up 7 bases and J gave up 5 bases, with 17 bases separating them.

This sequence joins TRBV5-4 and TRBJ1-5; TRBD1 is a possible D gene (5 bases). Trimming took off 0 bases at V and 5 bases at J, with 9 bases between the two ends. This CDR3 is 14 amino acids long. Germline CDR1 SGHNT, CDR2 YYREEE (reference sequence). CDR3 sequence: CASSLEGADQPQHF. The CDR3 DNA reads as TGTGCCAGCAGCTTGGAAGGGGCAGATCAGCCCCAGCATTTT.

The chain recombines TRBV24-1 with TRBJ2-7; TRBD1 matches at 8 bases. Germline CDR1 KGHDR, CDR2 SFDVKD. Trimming removed 7 bases from V and 1 base from J; junction bases left unmatched: 17. This CDR3 is built from 18 residues. The DNA of the CDR3 is TGTGCCACCAGGACTCAAGGCTCCGGGACAGGCGCATCCTACGAGCAGTACGTC. Translated: CATRTQGSGTGASYEQYV.

The chain is built from TRBV7-8 and TRBJ2-3; D is possibly TRBD2 (7 bases). The V end lost 1 base, the J end lost 5 bases, and 13 bases lay between the germline ends. The CDR3 is made up of 15 amino acids. The germline CDR1 and CDR2 sequences are SGHVS and FQNEAQ. In nucleotides, the CDR3 is TGTGCCAGCAGCTTAGAGGGGGGGGCAAGAGATACGCAGTATTTT. Translated, it gives CASSLEGGARDTQYF.

The chain carries TRBV9 and TRBJ2-1, with a weak D call TRBD1 (7 bases). Germline lookup yields CDR1 SGDLS and CDR2 YYNGEE. The CDR3 runs to 15 residues. Trimming stripped 5 bases from V and 4 bases from J, with 16 bases between. The CDR3 coding sequence is TGTGCCAGCAGTCCAGGGGGGACGGTTTACAATGAGCAGTTCTTC. Its protein product is CASSPGGTVYNEQFF.

The rearrangement uses TRBV3-1 (or the pseudogene TRBV3-2) and TRBJ1-2; D ambiguous. The germline V gene encodes CDR1 LGHDT and CDR2 YNNKEL (reference sequence). The ends were cut back, 1 base at V and 6 bases at J, with 15 bases in the middle. This CDR3 is built from 15 residues. The CDR3 sequence: CASSQALRTTNGYTF. CDR3 nucleotides: TGTGCCAGCAGCCAAGCTTTAAGGACTACTAATGGCTACACCTTC.

The chain recombines TRBV30 with TRBJ1-5, with D perhaps TRBD1 (5 bases). The germline gives CDR1 GTSNPN, CDR2 SVGIG (reference sequence). The CDR3 loop spans 14 amino acids. The V gene lost 1 base and the J gene lost 0 bases, with 7 bases spanning the gap. The CDR3 sequence: CAWSGGGSNQPQHF. The CDR3, as DNA: TGTGCCTGGAGTGGGGGGGGTAGCAATCAGCCCCAGCATTTT.

The chain has TRBV28 and TRBJ1-4, with 7 positions matching TRBD1. The CDR3 is 15 amino acids. The trim removed 5 bases at V and 3 bases at J, leaving 6 bases unmatched. Germline loops: CDR1 MDHEN, CDR2 SYDVKM. Here the CDR3 reads CASSRDSPSNEKLFF. CDR3 nucleotide sequence: TGTGCCAGCAGTCGGGACAGCCCTTCTAATGAAAAACTGTTTTTT.

CDR3 nucleotides: TGCGCCAGCAGCTCACAGGGAGTTGGTTCTGGAAACACCATATATTTT. As protein: CASSSQGVGSGNTIYF. V gene TRBV5-1 combines with J gene TRBJ1-3; a weak D match, TRBD1 (6 bases). V was pared by 3 bases and J by 1 base, with 14 bases between. This CDR3 is built from 16 residues. Germline assignment: CDR1 SGHRS and CDR2 YFSETQ.

The CDR3 region is CASSQVPRAGDLMPQHF. CDR3 nucleotides: TGCGCCAGCAGCCAAGTCCCTCGTGCGGGAGACCTGATGCCCCAGCATTTT. The chain joins TRBV4-1 to TRBJ1-5, with D unresolved. Germline V gene sequence: CDR1 MGHRA, CDR2 YSYEKL. This CDR3 has 17 amino acids. Trimming removed 1 base at V and 9 bases at J, with 22 bases between.

The V and J genes are TRBV4-1 and TRBJ2-7, with 7 bases matching TRBD1. The CDR3 contains 15 residues. Germline values: CDR1 MGHRA, CDR2 YSYEKL. Trimming cost V 0 bases and J 3 bases; bases outside gene matches: 5. The CDR3 coding sequence is TGCGCCAGCAGCCAAGATCGAGGGGGCTACTACGAGCAGTACGTC. This sequence encodes CASSQDRGGYYEQYV.

The gene calls are TRBV19 and TRBJ1-3; 9 bases map to TRBD1. The ends lost 8 bases at V and 8 bases at J; junction bases unmatched: 10. The CDR3 consists of 14 residues. Germline-derived CDR1 and CDR2 are LNHDA and SQIVND (reference sequence). Here the CDR3 reads CASADPGQGYTIYF. The CDR3 DNA reads TGTGCCAGTGCTGACCCGGGACAGGGTTACACCATATATTTT.

This sequence joins TRBV3-1 (or the pseudogene TRBV3-2) and TRBJ2-1; D is perhaps TRBD1 (8 bases). There are 16 residues in the CDR3. Deletions cut 4 bases from V and 6 bases from J, with 19 bases between. In germline, CDR1 is LGHDT, CDR2 YNNKEL (reference sequence). In DNA form, the CDR3 reads TGTGCCAGCAGCCTGGGGGGGATCACAGGGGGCAATGAGCAGTTCTTC. It yields the protein CASSLGGITGGNEQFF.

This clone was seen only a few times. The genes are TRBV7-6 and TRBJ2-2; possibly TRBD1 for D (5 bases). The ends were cut back, 4 bases at V and 7 bases at J, with 13 bases in the middle. In germline, CDR1 is SGHVS, CDR2 FNYEAQ. This CDR3 has 14 amino acids. In DNA form, the CDR3 reads TGTGCCAGCAGCTCCGCAGGGTTCGTCGGGGAGCTGTTTTTT. Its protein is CASSSAGFVGELFF.

J is TRBJ1-2 and V is TRBV28, with 8 nucleotides matching TRBD1. This CDR3 contains 14 residues. CDR1 and CDR2 (germline): MDHEN, SYDVKM. With V trimmed by 5 bases and J by 8 bases, 10 bases remained unmatched. CDR3 protein: CASSTQGAPGGYTF. In nucleotides, the CDR3 is TGTGCCAGCAGTACGCAGGGGGCCCCGGGGGGCTACACCTTC.